The clone carrying this TCR beta chain occurred a few times. Gene names follow the mouse nomenclature. The read halts 4 residues ahead of the CDR3 end, with the missing end drawn from the germline J gene. The sample comes from a study of CD8+ T cells in alopecia areata. This CDR3 region has 15 residues. Germline V gene lookup returns CDR1 NNHNN and CDR2 SYGAGS (reference sequence). Sorting relied on CD4, CD8alpha, NKG2D, NKG2ACE and other markers applied to pooled cutaneous lymph node cells. TCR sequencing used cDNA made by reverse transcription of extracted RNA. The assay was immunoSEQ multiplex PCR, and TCRdb's table has in-frame clones only and misses some. The table lists under 350,000 clones, with no singletons.

This clonotype originated in a C3H/HeJ mouse with alopecia areata. Mouse MHC haplotype: H2-k. The V call is TRBV13-2, the J call TRBJ2-7; 10 bases are shared with TRBD2. The material sequenced was CD4+ T cells sorted from a lymph node. CDR3 bases read: TGTGCCAGCGGTGAACCGGGACTGGGGATATAT. Protein product: CASGEPGLGIY. In full, the CDR3 is CASGEPGLGIYEQYF.